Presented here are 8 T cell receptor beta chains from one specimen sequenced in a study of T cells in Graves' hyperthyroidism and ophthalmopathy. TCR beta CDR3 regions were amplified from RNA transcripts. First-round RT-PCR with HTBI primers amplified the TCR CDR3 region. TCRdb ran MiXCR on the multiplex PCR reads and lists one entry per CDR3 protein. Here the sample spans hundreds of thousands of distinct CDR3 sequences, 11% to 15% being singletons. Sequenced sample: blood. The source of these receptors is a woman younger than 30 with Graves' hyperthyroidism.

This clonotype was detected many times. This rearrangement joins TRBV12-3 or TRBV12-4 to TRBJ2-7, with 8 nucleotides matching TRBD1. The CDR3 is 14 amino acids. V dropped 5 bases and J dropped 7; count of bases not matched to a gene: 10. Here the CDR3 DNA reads TGTGCCAGCAGTCCCGCTACGGACAGGGAAGAGCAGTACTTC. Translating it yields CASSPATDREEQYF.

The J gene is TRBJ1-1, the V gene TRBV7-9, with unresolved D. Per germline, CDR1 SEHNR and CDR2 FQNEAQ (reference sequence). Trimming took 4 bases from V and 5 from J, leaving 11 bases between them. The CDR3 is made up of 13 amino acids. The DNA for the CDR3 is TGTGCCAGCAGCTCCATACCGAATACTGAAGCTTTCTTT. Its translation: CASSSIPNTEAFF.

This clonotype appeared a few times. The CDR3 spells CASSSFHSLGKANEKLFF. In nucleotides, the CDR3 is TGTGCCAGCAGCTCTTTTCATTCTTTAGGGAAGGCTAATGAAAAACTGTTTTTT. The chain employs TRBV11-2 and TRBJ1-4; no definite D call. Germline CDR1 SGHAT, CDR2 FQNNGV. Between the trimmed V and J ends, which lost 4 bases and 3 bases, there was a span of 21 bases. CDR3 length: 18 amino acids.

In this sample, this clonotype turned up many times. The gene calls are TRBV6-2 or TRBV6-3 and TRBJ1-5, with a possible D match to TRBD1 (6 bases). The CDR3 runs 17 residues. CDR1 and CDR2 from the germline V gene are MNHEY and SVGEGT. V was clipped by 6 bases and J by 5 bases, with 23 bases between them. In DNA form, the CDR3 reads TGTGCCAGCAGAGTTAACTCCATTCGGGGGCCCCATCAGCCCCAGCATTTT. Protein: CASRVNSIRGPHQPQHF.

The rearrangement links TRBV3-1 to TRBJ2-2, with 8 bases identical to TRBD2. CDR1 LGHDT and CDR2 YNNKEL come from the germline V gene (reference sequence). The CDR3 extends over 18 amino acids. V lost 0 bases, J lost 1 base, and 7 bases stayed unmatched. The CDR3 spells CASSQEVFAGGNTGELFF. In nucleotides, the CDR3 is TGTGCCAGCAGCCAAGAAGTTTTTGCGGGGGGGAACACCGGGGAGCTGTTTTTT.

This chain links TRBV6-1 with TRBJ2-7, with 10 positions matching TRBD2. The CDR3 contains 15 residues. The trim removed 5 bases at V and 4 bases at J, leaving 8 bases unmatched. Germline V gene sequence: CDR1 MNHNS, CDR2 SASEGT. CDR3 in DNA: TGTGCCAGCAGTCCTGGGACTAGCGTCTGGTACGAGCAGTACTTC. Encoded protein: CASSPGTSVWYEQYF.

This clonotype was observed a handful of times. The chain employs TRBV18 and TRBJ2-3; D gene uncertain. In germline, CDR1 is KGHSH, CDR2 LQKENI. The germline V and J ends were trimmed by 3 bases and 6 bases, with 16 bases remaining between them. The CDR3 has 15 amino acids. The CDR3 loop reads CASSPQDLLMDTQYF. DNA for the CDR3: TGTGCCAGCTCACCCCAGGACCTTCTGATGGATACGCAGTATTTT.

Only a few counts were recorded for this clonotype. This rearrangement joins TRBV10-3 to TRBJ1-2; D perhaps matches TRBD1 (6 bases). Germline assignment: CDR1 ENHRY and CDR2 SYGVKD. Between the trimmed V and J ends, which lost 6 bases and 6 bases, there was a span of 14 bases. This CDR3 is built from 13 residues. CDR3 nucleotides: TGTGCCATCAGCAGGGGCAGTGCGGATGGCTACACCTTC. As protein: CAISRGSADGYTF.